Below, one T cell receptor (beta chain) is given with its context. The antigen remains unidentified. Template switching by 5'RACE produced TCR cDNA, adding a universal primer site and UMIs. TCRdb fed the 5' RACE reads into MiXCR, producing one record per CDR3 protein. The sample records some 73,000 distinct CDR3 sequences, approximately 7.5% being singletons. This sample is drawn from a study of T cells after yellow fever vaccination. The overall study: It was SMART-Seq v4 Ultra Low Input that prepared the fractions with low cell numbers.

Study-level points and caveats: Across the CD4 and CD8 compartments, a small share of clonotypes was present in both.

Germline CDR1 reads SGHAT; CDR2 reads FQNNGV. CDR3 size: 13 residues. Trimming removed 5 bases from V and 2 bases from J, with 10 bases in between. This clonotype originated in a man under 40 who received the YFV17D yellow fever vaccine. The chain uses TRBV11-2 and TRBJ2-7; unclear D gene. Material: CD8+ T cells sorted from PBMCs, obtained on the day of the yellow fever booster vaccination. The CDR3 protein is CASSVGRAYEQYF. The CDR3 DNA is TGTGCCAGCAGCGTTGGAAGGGCCTACGAGCAGTACTTC. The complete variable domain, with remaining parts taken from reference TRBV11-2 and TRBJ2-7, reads EAGVAQSPRYKIIEKRQSVAFWCNPISGHATLYWYQQILGQGPKLLIQFQNNGVVDDSQLPKDRFSAERLKGVDSTLKIQPAKLEDSAVYLCASSVGRAYEQYFGPGTRLTVT.